This TCR beta chain was retrieved from a study of blood T cell repertoires in COVID-19. Whole-study context: PBMCs, B-cell-depleted T cells, or T cells provided the cDNA or gDNA that made up the material.

Cohort 3 recovery required two negative PCRs, clearance, or symptom resolution. This CDR3 is 17 amino acids long. Trimming took off 0 bases at V and 2 bases at J, with 14 bases between the two ends. Germline values: CDR1 SGHRS, CDR2 YFSETQ. Measured with immunoSEQ multiplex PCR; TCRdb has only the in-frame clones, and not every one. Counted here are around 150,000 clones, around 81% occurring once; the ten biggest clones make up more than 5%. Sequenced input: PBMCs or T cells enriched from blood (not recorded which). This TCR derives from a woman aged 35 to 49 who had recovered from COVID-19. The V and J genes are TRBV5-1 and TRBJ2-2; D is perhaps TRBD1 (5 bases). DNA of the CDR3: TGCGCCAGCAGCTTGGGCTTGGCAGGGATTAACACCGGGGAGCTGTTTTTT. Translation: CASSLGLAGINTGELFF.